Given below is one T cell receptor (beta chain) in context. These data are taken from a study of technical replicates of blood from several donors. The data were produced by immunoSEQ multiplex PCR, yet TCRdb's version contains in-frame clones alone and is incomplete. The sample holds about 70,000 clones, roughly 96% seen once. The V segment lost 4 bases and the J segment 7 bases; nucleotides outside the gene matches: 16. The CDR3 runs 17 residues. In germline, CDR1 is MGHRA, CDR2 YSYEKL. This clonotype was sampled from a human donor in good health. The rearrangement uses TRBV4-1 and TRBJ1-5, with TRBD1 matching over 7 bases. The sequencing input was T cells isolated from PBMCs. CDR3 sequence reads: CASSPGDSHRARQPQHF. As DNA, the CDR3 is TGCGCCAGCAGCCCCGGGGACAGCCATAGGGCGAGGCAGCCCCAGCATTTT.